The source of this TCR beta chain is a study of cytomegalovirus exposure and HLA in healthy donors. Study observations and caveats: An analysis was carried out at a later point. It showed that HLA-associated TCR beta chains were more clonally expanded than equally common non-associated chains.

Germline assignment: CDR1 ENHRY and CDR2 SYGVKD. CDR3 length: 13 residues. Trimming took 3 bases from V and 7 from J, leaving 10 bases between them. The PCR was carried out with 60 Vbeta primers and 13 Jbeta primers. Generated by immunoSEQ multiplex PCR, the TCRdb table keeps only in-frame clones and is missing some. The profile shows approximately 120,000 clones, over 75% of them singletons. As regards this clone: Its specificity is unknown.

The TCR originated in a woman between 40 and 50 years old in good health and CMV-seropositive. Sequences were obtained from PBMCs. J is TRBJ2-1 and V is TRBV10-3, with a tentative D call TRBD1 (5 bases). The CDR3 region has the DNA TGTGCCATCAGTGACAGGGTGGAGAATGAGCAGTTCTTC. Translating it yields CAISDRVENEQFF.